This T cell receptor (beta chain) was sequenced for a study of CD8 T cells in Susac syndrome. An input of about 0.5 to 1 ug of RNA was subjected to reverse transcription using random hexamers. Across 54 Vbeta and 13 Jbeta, TCR beta CDR3 was amplified with immunoSEQ multiplex PCR. MiXCR was run by TCRdb on the immunoSEQ multiplex PCR reads, yielding one entry per CDR3 protein. The data contain around 99,000 distinct CDR3 sequences, around 97% of them seen just once; the ten biggest clones take up 0.096%. This clonotype was seen a single time. Germline CDR1 reads SGHAT; CDR2 reads FQNNGV. V was clipped by 8 bases and J by 1 base, with 8 bases between them. The CDR3 has 13 amino acids. High-throughput TCR beta sequencing covered peripheral CD8+ and CD4+ T cells.

The sequence was obtained from a human donor in good health. The J gene is TRBJ2-2, the V gene TRBV11-2; D remains ambiguous. The sample was CD4+ T cells from PBMCs. CDR3 loop: CASGHWNTGELFF. CDR3 DNA: TGTGCCAGCGGCCACTGGAACACCGGGGAGCTGTTTTTT.